The 13 T cell receptor beta chains below were found in one sample sequenced in a study of brain metastases from non-small cell lung cancer. Sequencing was performed with immunoSEQ multiplex PCR; in TCRdb, only in-frame clones are kept and a portion is missing. Seen here are around 4,600 clones, roughly 88% observed once, and the top ten hold 10% to 15%. The sample consisted of tissue from a brain metastasis. The receptor set was obtained from a donor at least 40 years old with non-small cell lung cancer.

The rearrangement joins TRBV6-1 to TRBJ2-7, with 8 bases lining up with TRBD1. This CDR3 region has 15 residues. V trimming: 2 bases; J trimming: 3 bases; junction bases outside the gene matches: 6. The germline V gene encodes CDR1 MNHNS and CDR2 SASEGT. The CDR3 here is CASSESGTGSYEQYF. As DNA, the CDR3 is TGTGCCAGCAGTGAATCCGGGACAGGAAGCTACGAGCAGTACTTC.

The chain carries TRBV7-3 and TRBJ2-5, with D perhaps assigned TRBD1 or TRBD2 (5 bases each). Trimming took off 5 bases at V and 5 bases at J, with 12 bases between the two ends. Per germline, CDR1 SGHTA and CDR2 FQGTGA. The CDR3 consists of 13 residues. CDR3 in amino acids: CASSGGTVETQYF. The CDR3 nucleotides are TGTGCCAGCAGCGGGGGTACGGTGGAGACCCAGTACTTC.

V is TRBV12-3 or TRBV12-4 and J is TRBJ2-3; D is unresolved. This CDR3 is built from 12 residues. Trimming took off 1 base at V and 8 bases at J, with 7 bases between the two ends. CDR3 bases: TGTGCCAGCAGTTTAGTAAGAGGTACGCAGTATTTT. This gives the protein CASSLVRGTQYF.

This chain joins TRBV11-3 and TRBJ2-1, with TRBD2 identical over 15 bases. Germline loops: CDR1 SGHNT, CDR2 YENEEA. The J segment lost 9 bases and the V segment lost 5 bases, leaving 8 bases of the junction unmatched. There are 16 residues in the CDR3. The CDR3 bases are TGTGCCAGCAGCAGGAGGACTAGCGGGGGGGCTACTGAGCAGTTCTTC. Its protein product is CASSRRTSGGATEQFF.

The CDR3 DNA reads TGTGCCAGCAGCTTCGGGGGGGAAGAGACCCAGTACTTC. This gives the protein CASSFGGEETQYF. This chain connects TRBV5-4 to TRBJ2-5; 8 bases line up with TRBD2. With V trimmed by 2 bases and J by 3 bases, 0 bases remained unmatched. CDR3 size: 13 residues. CDR1 is SGHNT, CDR2 YYREEE, per germline (reference sequence).

The J gene is TRBJ2-5, the V gene TRBV19; 8 nucleotides align to TRBD1. Trimming at V came to 4 bases and at J to 5 bases, leaving 9 bases not matched to a gene. Germline V CDR1 and CDR2: LNHDA, SQIVND (reference sequence). The CDR3 is 15 residues long. DNA of the CDR3: TGTGCCAGTAGTACCGGATCAGGGGGCGGGGAGACCCAGTACTTC. Protein sequence: CASSTGSGGGETQYF.

The CDR3 DNA reads as TGTGCCAGCAGGGGTTTAGGACTAGCGGGAGCTGAGGATCCAGATACGCAGTATTTT. Translation gives CASRGLGLAGAEDPDTQYF. V is TRBV2 and J is TRBJ2-3; TRBD2 agrees at 13 bases. The CDR3 has 19 amino acids. Trimming took 6 bases from V and 4 from J; bases not matched to a gene: 16. Germline V gives CDR1 SNHLY, CDR2 FYNNEI.

This rearrangement joins TRBV28 to TRBJ1-1; tentatively, D is TRBD1 (5 bases). This CDR3 spans 12 amino acids. V lost 5 bases to trimming and J lost 6 bases, with 10 bases between them. Germline CDR1 is MDHEN and CDR2 is SYDVKM. The CDR3 loop is CASSQGGPEAFF. CDR3 DNA: TGTGCCAGCAGTCAGGGTGGGCCTGAAGCTTTCTTT.

The J gene is TRBJ1-2, the V gene TRBV28; D possibly corresponds to TRBD1 (6 bases). This CDR3 has 13 residues. Germline lookup yields CDR1 MDHEN and CDR2 SYDVKM. V lost 8 bases to trimming and J lost 2 bases, with 12 bases between them. This CDR3 is CASGGQMNYGYTF. CDR3 nucleotide sequence: TGTGCCAGCGGGGGGCAGATGAACTATGGCTACACCTTC.

CDR3 protein: CASSETSGSSYEQYF. CDR3 DNA: TGTGCCAGCAGTGAAACTAGCGGGAGCTCCTACGAGCAGTACTTC. The rearrangement uses TRBV6-1 and TRBJ2-7; TRBD2 agrees at 11 bases. The CDR3 sequence is 15 residues long. Germline V gene lookup returns CDR1 MNHNS and CDR2 SASEGT. V gave up 2 bases and J gave up 0 bases; unmatched junction bases: 0.

The CDR3 region has the DNA TGCAGTGCTAGTCGACTAGCGAAGGGATACAATGAGCAGTTCTTC. This sequence encodes CSASRLAKGYNEQFF. The chain is built from TRBV20-1 and TRBJ2-1; 8 nucleotides line up with TRBD2. V lost 3 bases, J lost 4 bases, and 8 bases stayed unmatched. Germline V CDR1 and CDR2: DFQATT, SNEGSKA (reference sequence). The CDR3 totals 15 residues.

The genes are TRBV28 and TRBJ2-5; 11 bases agree with TRBD2. The trim removed 3 bases at V and 5 bases at J, leaving 11 bases unmatched. Germline V lookup: CDR1 MDHEN, CDR2 SYDVKM. CDR3 length equals 17 residues. The CDR3 nucleotides read TGTGCCAGCAGTTTTCGAGCCCTAGCGGGGGGCCGCGAGACCCAGTACTTC. This codes for CASSFRALAGGRETQYF.

V gene TRBV2 combines with J gene TRBJ2-3; 11 nucleotides agree with TRBD1. With V trimmed by 6 bases and J by 5 bases, 1 base remained unmatched. This CDR3 is 13 amino acids long. From germline, CDR1 is SNHLY and CDR2 FYNNEI. Written as DNA, the CDR3 is TGTGCCAGCAGGGGACAGGGGGTAGATACGCAGTATTTT. It translates to CASRGQGVDTQYF.